The TCR beta chain under discussion was sequenced for a study of T cell clones after liver transplantation. Study as a whole: TCRbeta sequencing after a pre-transplant mixed lymphocyte reaction identified graft-donor-reactive clones, later tracked in post-transplant blood. Draws occurred before transplant, before withdrawal, and after complete or failed withdrawal. Study-wide findings and caveats: In 5 of 8 subjects, circulating graft-donor-reactive CD4 TCRbeta sequences fell significantly after transplant.

Of note for this clone: The antigen is not known.

V was trimmed by 5 bases and J by 1 base, leaving 10 bases between them. The CDR3 runs 15 residues. The germline gives CDR1 SGHNT, CDR2 YYREEE (reference sequence). TCRdb keeps only in-frame clones here, not all; method: immunoSEQ multiplex PCR. The table has 77,000 or so clones, approximately 80% seen once. The genes are TRBV5-4 and TRBJ2-6; no clear D gene. This sequence originates from a human patient who received a liver transplant. Some of the T cells may derive from the graft donor. Sequences were derived from CD4+ T cells from blood, sampled 12 months after liver transplant. CDR3 DNA sequence: TGTGCCAGCAGTATGATGCCATCTGGGGCCAACGTCCTGACTTTC. Protein product: CASSMMPSGANVLTF. The complete variable domain, with remaining parts taken from reference TRBV5-4 and TRBJ2-6, reads ETGVTQSPTHLIKTRGQQVTLRCSSQSGHNTVSWYQQALGQGPQFIFQYYREEENGRGNFPPRFSGLQFPNYSSELNVNALELDDSALYLCASSMMPSGANVLTFGAGSRLTVL.